These 14 T cell receptor beta chains were all obtained from the same sample, sequenced in a study of OX40 agonist ivuxolimab in advanced cancers. TCRdb keeps only in-frame clones here, not all; method: immunoSEQ multiplex PCR. The data show approximately 66,000 clones, approximately 83% seen once. Sequencing was performed on CD4+ or CD8+ T cells sorted from blood, taken in a trial of the OX40 agonist ivuxolimab. These receptors were collected from an adult with an advanced solid tumor such as melanoma, head and neck, liver or kidney cancer.

Worth noting for this clone: In the same sample, other DNA sequences code for this CDR3. This chain joins TRBV18 and TRBJ1-5, with D maybe TRBD1 (6 bases). Germline V lookup: CDR1 KGHSH, CDR2 LQKENI. The V gene lost 4 bases and the J gene lost 3 bases, with 10 bases spanning the gap. CDR3 length: 14 amino acids. CDR3 DNA sequence: TGTGCCAGCTCACTCGACAGGTTCAATCAGCCCCAGCATTTT. Translated: CASSLDRFNQPQHF.

This sequence joins TRBV7-2 and TRBJ1-4; no definite D call. The CDR3 has 16 amino acids. Germline V lookup: CDR1 SGHTA, CDR2 FQGNSA. Trimming took off 2 bases at V and 0 bases at J, with 10 bases between the two ends. For the CDR3, the DNA is TGTGCCAGCAGCTTAATCGGCGGCGCAACTAATGAAAAACTGTTTTTT. It encodes CASSLIGGATNEKLFF.

The chain recombines TRBV18 with TRBJ1-4, with D possibly matching TRBD1 (5 bases). V lost 3 bases, J lost 5 bases, and 7 bases lay in between. The CDR3 loop spans 13 amino acids. The germline V gene encodes CDR1 KGHSH and CDR2 LQKENI. This CDR3 is CASSPGGNEKLFF. CDR3 bases: TGTGCCAGCTCACCGGGGGGGAATGAAAAACTGTTTTTT.

This clone was counted a single time. This chain links TRBV11-3 with TRBJ2-1; 14 nucleotides agree with TRBD2. This CDR3 is 16 amino acids long. Per the germline V gene, CDR1 is SGHNT and CDR2 is YENEEA. The trim removed 5 bases at V and 8 bases at J, leaving 8 bases unmatched. The CDR3 spells CASSPGTSGGWDEQFF. DNA for the CDR3: TGTGCCAGCAGCCCGGGGACTAGCGGGGGCTGGGATGAGCAGTTCTTC.

V gene TRBV21-1 combines with J gene TRBJ1-2; whether TRBD1, the table's D call, matches the DNA was not checked. TRBV21-1 is listed as a pseudogene. This CDR3 is built from 14 residues. CDR3 sequence (DNA): TGTGCCAGCAGCAACTTACAGGGGGCGGAGGGCTACACCTTC. Its protein is CASSNLQGAEGYTF.

The chain is built from TRBV27 and TRBJ2-3, with TRBD2 matching 11 bases. CDR1 MNHEY and CDR2 SMNVEV come from the germline V gene (reference sequence). J gave up 0 bases and V 5 bases, and 10 bases lay outside the gene matches. CDR3 length: 18 residues. In DNA form, the CDR3 reads TGTGCCAGCAGTAATCTAGCGGGAGGTACCCTAAGCACAGATACGCAGTATTTT. Amino acid sequence: CASSNLAGGTLSTDTQYF.

The V and J genes are TRBV5-6 and TRBJ2-7; D is undetermined. CDR1 and CDR2 (germline): SGHDT, YYEEEE. The CDR3 extends over 12 amino acids. V lost 4 bases and J 0 bases, leaving 5 bases between the germline ends. CDR3 protein: CASSPSSYEQYF. CDR3 DNA sequence: TGTGCCAGCAGCCCCAGCTCCTACGAGCAGTACTTC.

The rearrangement uses TRBV6-5 and TRBJ2-4; 8 bases match TRBD2. Germline loops: CDR1 MNHEY, CDR2 SVGAGI. This CDR3 region has 14 residues. V shed 8 bases and J 0 bases; nucleotides not matched to a gene: 3. CDR3 loop: CASGRGGAKNIQYF. For the CDR3, the DNA is TGTGCCAGCGGACGGGGGGGAGCCAAAAACATTCAGTACTTC.

The gene calls are TRBV7-2 and TRBJ2-5, with D unclear. Trimming pared 5 bases from V and 1 base from J, leaving 8 bases between. The CDR3 is 13 residues long. Germline V gene lookup returns CDR1 SGHTA and CDR2 FQGNSA. The CDR3 sequence: CASSLGLQETQYF. The CDR3 DNA is TGTGCCAGCAGCCTCGGGCTCCAAGAGACCCAGTACTTC.

CDR3 coding DNA: TGTGCCAGCAGCTCAGGGACAGGCCCGAACTCCGAGCAGTACTTC. Translated, it gives CASSSGTGPNSEQYF. J is TRBJ2-7 and V is TRBV11-3, with 8 bases lining up with TRBD1. The trim removed 4 bases at V and 6 bases at J, leaving 11 bases unmatched. The CDR3 has 15 amino acids. The germline CDR1 and CDR2 sequences are SGHNT and YENEEA. Looking up the rest from reference TRBV11-3 and TRBJ2-7 gives the full variable domain: EAGVVQSPRYKIIEKKQPVAFWCNPISGHNTLYWYLQNLGQGPELLIRYENEEAVDDSQLPKDRFSAERLKGVDSTLKIQPAELGDSAVYLCASSSGTGPNSEQYFGPGTRLTVT.

J is TRBJ2-3 and V is TRBV4-1; possible D gene TRBD2, 6 bases. Germline V gives CDR1 MGHRA, CDR2 YSYEKL. V lost 1 base and J 5 bases, leaving 10 bases between the germline ends. CDR3 length equals 14 residues. DNA for the CDR3: TGCGCCAGCAGCCAAGGGGAGGCCCTAGATACGCAGTATTTT. Protein sequence: CASSQGEALDTQYF.

The chain is built from TRBV5-4 and TRBJ1-1; D unclear. This CDR3 has 11 residues. Germline V gene lookup returns CDR1 SGHNT and CDR2 YYREEE (reference sequence). The V and J ends lost 4 bases and 6 bases respectively, with 7 bases between them. The CDR3: CASSLDSEAFF. CDR3 DNA: TGTGCCAGCAGCCTCGACTCTGAAGCTTTCTTT.

The V call is TRBV5-8, the J call TRBJ2-3; D remains ambiguous. This CDR3 spans 14 amino acids. Trimming cost V 1 base and J 1 base, with 7 bases left between them. Germline V gene sequence: CDR1 SGHTS, CDR2 YDEGEE. For the CDR3, the DNA is TGTGCCAGCAGCTTGTCGATGCGCACAGATACGCAGTATTTT. Protein sequence: CASSLSMRTDTQYF.

The genes are TRBV7-8 and TRBJ1-5; no clear D. This CDR3 spans 14 amino acids. CDR1 is SGHVS, CDR2 FQNEAQ, per germline. Deletions cut 5 bases from V and 7 bases from J, with 15 bases between. The chain's CDR3 is CASSPGRDPQPQHF. The CDR3 coding sequence is TGTGCCAGCAGCCCCGGGCGAGACCCCCAGCCCCAGCATTTT. Based on the CDR3 plus reference TRBV7-8 and TRBJ1-5, the full variable domain is GAGVSQSPRYKVAKRGQDVALRCDPISGHVSLFWYQQALGQGPEFLTYFQNEAQLDKSGLPSDRFFAERPEGSVSTLKIQRTQQEDSAVYLCASSPGRDPQPQHFGDGTRLSIL.